This entry concerns a single TCR beta chain. Antigen: not known. V gave up 0 bases and J gave up 1 base; unmatched junction bases: 3. This CDR3 has 16 amino acids. Germline loops: CDR1 SGDLS, CDR2 YYNGEE. The data were obtained in a study of T cells in pancreatic ductal adenocarcinoma. Overall study results and limits: This surgical cohort overrepresents the minority presenting with early-stage disease. Mean clonality was around 0.11 in tumors and roughly 0.072 in blood, not significantly different. Comparisons of tumor and blood clonality may show falsely lower tumor diversity. Compared with tumor, blood showed more total productive templates and roughly 8-fold more clonotypes.

Selected pancreatic ductal adenocarcinoma patients had undergone surgery without neoadjuvant therapy. Assay used: immunoSEQ multiplex PCR; TCRdb lists only in-frame clones, some missing. The profile shows roughly 2,600 clones, under 75% of them singletons. V gene TRBV9 combines with J gene TRBJ2-2, with TRBD2 matching over 7 bases. The TCR sequence derives from a human donor with pancreatic ductal adenocarcinoma. Sequenced sample: pancreatic tumor tissue. CDR3 DNA: TGTGCCAGCAGCGTAGCTCCGGGAGGGAACACCGGGGAGCTGTTTTTT. Protein product: CASSVAPGGNTGELFF.